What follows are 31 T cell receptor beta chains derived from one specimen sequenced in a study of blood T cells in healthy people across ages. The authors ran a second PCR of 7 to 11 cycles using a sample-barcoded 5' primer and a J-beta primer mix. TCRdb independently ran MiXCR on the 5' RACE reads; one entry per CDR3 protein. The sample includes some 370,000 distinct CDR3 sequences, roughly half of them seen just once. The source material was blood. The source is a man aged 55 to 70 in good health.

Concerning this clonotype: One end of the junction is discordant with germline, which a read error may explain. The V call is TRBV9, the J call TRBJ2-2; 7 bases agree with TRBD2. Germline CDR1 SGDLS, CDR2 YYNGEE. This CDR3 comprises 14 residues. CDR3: CAGSATSADGELFF. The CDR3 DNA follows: TGTGCCGGCAGCGCCACTAGCGCGGACGGGGAGCTGTTTTTT.

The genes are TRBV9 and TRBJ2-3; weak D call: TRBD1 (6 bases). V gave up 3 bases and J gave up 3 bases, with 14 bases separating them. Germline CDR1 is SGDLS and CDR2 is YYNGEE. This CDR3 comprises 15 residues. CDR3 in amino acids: CASSAQATGTDTQYF. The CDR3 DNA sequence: TGTGCCAGCAGCGCCCAAGCAACAGGGACAGATACGCAGTATTTT.

CDR3 in DNA: TGCAGTAGCAGGGGGGGCGCTGAAGCTTTCTTT. This gives the protein CSSRGGAEAFF. The V and J genes are TRBV20-1 and TRBJ1-1; TRBD1 aligns across 7 bases. The J segment lost 6 bases and the V segment lost 8 bases, leaving 6 bases of the junction unmatched. Germline V lookup: CDR1 DFQATT, CDR2 SNEGSKA (reference sequence). The CDR3 runs to 11 residues.

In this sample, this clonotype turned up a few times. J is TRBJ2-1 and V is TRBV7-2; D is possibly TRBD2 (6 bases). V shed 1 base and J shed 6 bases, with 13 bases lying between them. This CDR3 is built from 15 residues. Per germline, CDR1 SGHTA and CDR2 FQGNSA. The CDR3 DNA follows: TGTGCCAGCAGCTTAGTCGGGGGAAAGGGCAATGAGCAGTTCTTC. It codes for CASSLVGGKGNEQFF.

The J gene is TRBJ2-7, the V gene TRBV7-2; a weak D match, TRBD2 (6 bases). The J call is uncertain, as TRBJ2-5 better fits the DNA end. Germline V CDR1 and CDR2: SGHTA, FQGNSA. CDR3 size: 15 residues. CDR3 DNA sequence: TGTGCCAGCAGCTTAGGGGGGGTAATGGAAGAGACCCAGTACTTC. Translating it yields CASSLGGVMEETQYF.

CDR3 in DNA: TGCGCCAGCAGCCCAACTCCGAGGGTGGTAGGGTATGGCTACACCTTC. As protein: CASSPTPRVVGYGYTF. V usage is TRBV4-3 and J usage is TRBJ1-2; D is undetermined. CDR1 and CDR2 (germline): LGHNA, YSLEER. The CDR3 consists of 16 residues. Trimming shortened V by 4 bases and J by 5 bases, and 20 bases separated the two germline ends.

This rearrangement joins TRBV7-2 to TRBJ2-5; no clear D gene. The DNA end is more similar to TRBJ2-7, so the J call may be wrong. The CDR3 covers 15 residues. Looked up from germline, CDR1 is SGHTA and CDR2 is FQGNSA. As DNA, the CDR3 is TGTGCCAGCAGCTTAATCGGCGGAACCACCTACGAGCAGTACTTC. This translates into CASSLIGGTTYEQYF.

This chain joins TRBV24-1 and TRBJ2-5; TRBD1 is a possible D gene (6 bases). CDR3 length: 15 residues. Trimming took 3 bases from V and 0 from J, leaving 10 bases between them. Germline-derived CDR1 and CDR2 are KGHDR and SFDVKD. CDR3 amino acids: CATSDPGQNQETQYF. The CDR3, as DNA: TGTGCCACCAGTGATCCTGGACAGAACCAAGAGACCCAGTACTTC.

The CDR3 spells CALNWGRCPQHF. The CDR3 bases are TGCGCCCTCAACTGGGGCCGGTGTCCCCAGCATTTT. The chain combines TRBV10-1 with TRBJ1-5, with D possibly TRBD1 on 5 matching bases. V was trimmed by 11 bases and J by 10 bases, leaving 18 bases between them. Germline V CDR1 and CDR2: WNHNN, SYGVQD (reference sequence). CDR3 length: 12 residues.

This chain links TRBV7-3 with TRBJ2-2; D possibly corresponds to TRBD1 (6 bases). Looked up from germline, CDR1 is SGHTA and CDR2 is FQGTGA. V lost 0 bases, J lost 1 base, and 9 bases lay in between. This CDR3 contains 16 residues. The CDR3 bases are TGTGCCAGCAGCTTAACGGGGGCGGGGAACACCGGGGAGCTGTTTTTT. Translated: CASSLTGAGNTGELFF.

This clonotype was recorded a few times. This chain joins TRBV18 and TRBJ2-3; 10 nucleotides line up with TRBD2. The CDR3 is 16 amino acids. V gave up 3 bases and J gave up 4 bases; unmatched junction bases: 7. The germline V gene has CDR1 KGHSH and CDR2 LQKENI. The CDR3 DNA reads TGTGCCAGCTCACCTCTATCTAGCGGGAGCTCAGATACGCAGTATTTT. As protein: CASSPLSSGSSDTQYF. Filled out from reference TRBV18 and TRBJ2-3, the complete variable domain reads NAGVMQNPRHLVRRRGQEARLRCSPMKGHSHVYWYRQLPEEGLKFMVYLQKENIIDESGMPKERFSAEFPKEGPSILRIQQVVRGDSAAYFCASSPLSSGSSDTQYFGPGTRLTVL.

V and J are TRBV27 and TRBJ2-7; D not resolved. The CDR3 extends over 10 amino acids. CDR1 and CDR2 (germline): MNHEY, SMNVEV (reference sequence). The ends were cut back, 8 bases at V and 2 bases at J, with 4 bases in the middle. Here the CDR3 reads CASPPYEQYF. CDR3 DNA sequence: TGTGCCAGCCCGCCCTACGAGCAGTACTTC.

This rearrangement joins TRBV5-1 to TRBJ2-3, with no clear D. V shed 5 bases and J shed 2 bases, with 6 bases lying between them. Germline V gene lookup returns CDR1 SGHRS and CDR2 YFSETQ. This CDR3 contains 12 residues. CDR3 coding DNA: TGCGCCAGCAGTTGGAACACAGATACGCAGTATTTT. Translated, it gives CASSWNTDTQYF.

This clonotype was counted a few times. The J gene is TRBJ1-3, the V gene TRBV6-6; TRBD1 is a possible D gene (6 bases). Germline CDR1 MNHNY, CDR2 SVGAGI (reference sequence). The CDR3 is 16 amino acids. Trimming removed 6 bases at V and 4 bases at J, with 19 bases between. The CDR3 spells CASSHPPGAGGNTIYF. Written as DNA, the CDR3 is TGTGCCAGCAGCCACCCTCCAGGGGCTGGGGGAAACACCATATATTTT.

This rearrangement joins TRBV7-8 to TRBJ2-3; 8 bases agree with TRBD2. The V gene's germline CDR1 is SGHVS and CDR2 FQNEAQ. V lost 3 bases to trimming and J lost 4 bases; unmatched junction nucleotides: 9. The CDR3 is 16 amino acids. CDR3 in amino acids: CASSFGTSGGSDTQYF. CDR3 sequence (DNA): TGTGCCAGCAGCTTCGGGACTAGTGGTGGATCAGATACGCAGTATTTT.

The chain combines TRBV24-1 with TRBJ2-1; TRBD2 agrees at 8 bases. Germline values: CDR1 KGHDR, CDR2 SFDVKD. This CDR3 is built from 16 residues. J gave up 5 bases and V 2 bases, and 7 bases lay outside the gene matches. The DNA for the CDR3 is TGTGCCACCAGTGATTATCGCGGGAGGATCGACAATGAGCAGTTCTTC. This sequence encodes CATSDYRGRIDNEQFF.

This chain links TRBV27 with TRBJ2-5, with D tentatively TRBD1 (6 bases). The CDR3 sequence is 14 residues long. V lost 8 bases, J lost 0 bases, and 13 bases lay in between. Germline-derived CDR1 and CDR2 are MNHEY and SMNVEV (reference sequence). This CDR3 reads CASRKPGDQETQYF. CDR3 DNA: TGTGCCAGCCGGAAACCAGGGGACCAAGAGACCCAGTACTTC.

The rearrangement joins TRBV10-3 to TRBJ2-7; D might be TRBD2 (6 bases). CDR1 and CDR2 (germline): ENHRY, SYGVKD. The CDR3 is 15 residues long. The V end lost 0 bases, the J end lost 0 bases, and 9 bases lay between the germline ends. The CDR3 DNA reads TGTGCCATCAGTGAGTCGGGCGGGATCTCCTACGAGCAGTACTTC. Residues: CAISESGGISYEQYF.

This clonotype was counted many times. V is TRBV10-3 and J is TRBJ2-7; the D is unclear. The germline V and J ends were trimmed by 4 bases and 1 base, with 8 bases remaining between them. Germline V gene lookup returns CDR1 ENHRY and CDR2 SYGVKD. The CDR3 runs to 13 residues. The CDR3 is CAISGRLSYEQYF. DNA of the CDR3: TGTGCCATCAGTGGGCGTTTGTCCTACGAGCAGTACTTC.

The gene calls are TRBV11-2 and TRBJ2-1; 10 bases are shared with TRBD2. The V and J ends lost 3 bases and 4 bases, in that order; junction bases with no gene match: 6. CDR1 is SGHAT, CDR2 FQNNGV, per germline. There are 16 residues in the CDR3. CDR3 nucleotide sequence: TGTGCCAGCAGCTTTCGGCCTAGCGGGGGATACAATGAGCAGTTCTTC. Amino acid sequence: CASSFRPSGGYNEQFF.

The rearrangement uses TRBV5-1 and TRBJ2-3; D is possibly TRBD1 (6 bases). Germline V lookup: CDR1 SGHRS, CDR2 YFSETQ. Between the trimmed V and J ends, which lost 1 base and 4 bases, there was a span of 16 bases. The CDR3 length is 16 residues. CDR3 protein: CASSLRQGNNPDTQYF. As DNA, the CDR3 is TGCGCCAGCAGCTTGAGGCAGGGGAATAACCCAGATACGCAGTATTTT.

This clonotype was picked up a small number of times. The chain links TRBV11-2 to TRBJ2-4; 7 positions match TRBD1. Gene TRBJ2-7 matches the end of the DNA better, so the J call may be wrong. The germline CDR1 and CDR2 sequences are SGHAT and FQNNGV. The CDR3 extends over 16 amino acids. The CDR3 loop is CASSLDPRQGSYEQYF. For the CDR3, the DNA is TGTGCCAGCAGCTTAGATCCTCGACAGGGCAGCTACGAGCAGTACTTC.

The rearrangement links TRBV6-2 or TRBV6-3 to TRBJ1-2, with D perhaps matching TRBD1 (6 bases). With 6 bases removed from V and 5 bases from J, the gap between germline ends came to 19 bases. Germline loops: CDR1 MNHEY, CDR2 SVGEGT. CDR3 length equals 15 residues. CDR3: CASSLGHSSGYGYTF. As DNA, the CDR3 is TGTGCCAGCAGCCTGGGACATTCCTCTGGTTATGGCTACACCTTC.

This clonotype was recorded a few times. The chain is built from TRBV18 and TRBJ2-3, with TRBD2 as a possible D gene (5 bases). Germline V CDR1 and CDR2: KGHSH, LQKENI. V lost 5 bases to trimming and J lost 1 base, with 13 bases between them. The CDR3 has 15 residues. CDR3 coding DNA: TGTGCCAGCTCAGCCCGGGTCGGGGGCACAGATACGCAGTATTTT. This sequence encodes CASSARVGGTDTQYF.

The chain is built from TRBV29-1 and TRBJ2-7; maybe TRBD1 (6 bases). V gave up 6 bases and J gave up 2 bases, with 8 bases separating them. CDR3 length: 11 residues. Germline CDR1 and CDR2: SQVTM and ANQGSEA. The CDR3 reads CSVGQTYEQYF. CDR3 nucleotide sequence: TGCAGCGTCGGACAGACCTACGAGCAGTACTTC.

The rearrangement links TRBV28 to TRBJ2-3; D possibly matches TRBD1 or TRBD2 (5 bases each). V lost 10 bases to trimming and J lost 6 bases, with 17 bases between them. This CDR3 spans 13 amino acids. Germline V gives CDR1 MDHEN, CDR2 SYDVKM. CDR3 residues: CATEGSPLDTQYF. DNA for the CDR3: TGTGCCACCGAGGGGTCCCCTCTCGATACGCAGTATTTT.

The CDR3 reads CASSINEQFF. The CDR3 bases are TGTGCCAGCAGCATCAATGAGCAGTTCTTC. The rearrangement joins TRBV7-2 to TRBJ2-1; unclear D gene. CDR3 length: 10 amino acids. From germline, CDR1 is SGHTA and CDR2 FQGNSA. The V and J ends lost 5 bases and 6 bases respectively, with 2 bases between them. The whole variable domain, remainder taken from reference TRBV7-2 and TRBJ2-1, is GAGVSQSPSNKVTEKGKDVELRCDPISGHTALYWYRQSLGQGLEFLIYFQGNSAPDKSGLPSDRFSAERTGGSVSTLTIQRTQQEDSAVYLCASSINEQFFGPGTRLTVL.

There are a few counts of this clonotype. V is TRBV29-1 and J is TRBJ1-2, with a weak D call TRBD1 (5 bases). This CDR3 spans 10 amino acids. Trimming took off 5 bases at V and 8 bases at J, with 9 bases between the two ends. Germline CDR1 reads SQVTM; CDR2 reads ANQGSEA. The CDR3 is CSVWGEGYTF. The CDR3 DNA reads TGCAGCGTTTGGGGGGAGGGCTACACCTTC.

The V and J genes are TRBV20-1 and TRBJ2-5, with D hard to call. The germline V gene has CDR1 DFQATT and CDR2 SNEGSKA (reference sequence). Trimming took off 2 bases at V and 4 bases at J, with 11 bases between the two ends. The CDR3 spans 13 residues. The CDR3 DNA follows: TGCAGTGCTAGATATCTAGGGTCAGAGACCCAGTACTTC. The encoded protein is CSARYLGSETQYF.

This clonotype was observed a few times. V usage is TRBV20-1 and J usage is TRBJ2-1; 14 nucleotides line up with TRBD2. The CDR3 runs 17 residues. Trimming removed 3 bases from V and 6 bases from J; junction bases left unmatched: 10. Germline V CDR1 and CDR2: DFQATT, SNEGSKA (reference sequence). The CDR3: CSASVGLAGDGGNEQFF. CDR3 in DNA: TGCAGTGCTAGCGTGGGACTAGCGGGAGATGGGGGCAATGAGCAGTTCTTC.

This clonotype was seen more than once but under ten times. CDR3 sequence reads: CACPGGSRETGELFF. DNA for the CDR3: TGTGCCTGCCCCGGCGGGAGTAGGGAGACCGGGGAGCTGTTTTTT. This rearrangement joins TRBV28 to TRBJ2-2, with 7 bases identical to TRBD2. J was trimmed by 5 bases and V by 11 bases; bases with no gene match: 14. Germline V gives CDR1 MDHEN, CDR2 SYDVKM. This CDR3 comprises 15 residues.